The T cell receptor (beta chain) described here comes from a study of cytomegalovirus exposure and HLA in healthy donors. The PCR had 60 Vbeta and 13 Jbeta primers. Libraries were prepared by immunoSEQ multiplex PCR; TCRdb keeps only in-frame clonotypes and omits some of them. The sample yields about 220,000 clones, about 74% seen once. The J segment lost 3 bases and the V segment lost 2 bases, leaving 6 bases of the junction unmatched. The CDR3 has 16 residues. From germline, CDR1 is SNHLY and CDR2 FYNNEI. This TCR was sampled from a woman in her twenties or thirties in good health and CMV-seronegative. Material: PBMCs. This sequence joins TRBV2 and TRBJ2-3; 9 nucleotides agree with TRBD2. In DNA, the CDR3 is TGTGCCAGCAGTGAACCGGGGACTAGCTCAACAGATACGCAGTATTTT. Amino acids: CASSEPGTSSTDTQYF.